One and the same sample provided the 10 T cell receptor beta chains below, sequenced in a study of cytomegalovirus exposure and HLA in healthy donors. PCR primers comprised 60 Vbeta and 13 Jbeta primers. Produced via immunoSEQ multiplex PCR; TCRdb's table is partial and in-frame only. Altogether about 110,000 clones are present, 55% to 80% being singletons, with the ten largest covering roughly 2%. The sample comprised PBMCs. The receptor set was obtained from a woman in her 30s in good health and CMV-seronegative.

The gene calls are TRBV5-8 and TRBJ1-2, with 10 bases that match TRBD1. Germline V lookup: CDR1 SGHTS, CDR2 YDEGEE. The CDR3 length is 14 residues. After removal of 4 bases from V and 5 bases from J, the junction contained 5 bases not matched to a gene. This chain's CDR3 is CASSVGDRGYGYTF. The CDR3, as DNA: TGTGCCAGCAGCGTAGGGGACAGGGGTTATGGCTACACCTTC.

V and J are TRBV7-3 and TRBJ2-3; 7 bases agree with TRBD2. Per the germline V gene, CDR1 is SGHTA and CDR2 is FQGTGA. This CDR3 spans 16 amino acids. After removal of 5 bases from V and 2 bases from J, the junction contained 10 bases not matched to a gene. The CDR3 is CASSLGLGDFTDTQYF. In nucleotides, the CDR3 is TGTGCCAGCAGCCTCGGACTAGGGGATTTCACAGATACGCAGTATTTT.

The chain uses TRBV11-2 and TRBJ2-7; D gene unclear. The CDR3 totals 13 residues. Trimming stripped 6 bases from V and 9 bases from J, with 18 bases between. Per germline, CDR1 SGHAT and CDR2 FQNNGV. This CDR3 is CASRRSTVLGQYF. The CDR3 coding sequence is TGTGCCAGCAGGCGCTCGACGGTTCTAGGGCAGTACTTC.

This chain joins TRBV5-1 and TRBJ2-2; D is perhaps TRBD2 (5 bases). The CDR3 is 14 amino acids. V was clipped by 3 bases and J by 1 base, with 7 bases between them. CDR1 and CDR2 from the germline V gene are SGHRS and YFSETQ. The CDR3 protein is CASSSGKNTGELFF. As DNA, the CDR3 is TGCGCCAGCAGCTCCGGGAAGAACACCGGGGAGCTGTTTTTT. The full variable domain, in which reference TRBV5-1 and TRBJ2-2 provide the parts outside the CDR3, is KAGVTQTPRYLIKTRGQQVTLSCSPISGHRSVSWYQQTPGQGLQFLFEYFSETQRNKGNFPGRFSGRQFSNSRSEMNVSTLELGDSALYLCASSSGKNTGELFFGEGSRLTVL.

The rearrangement uses TRBV28 and TRBJ1-2, with TRBD1 matching 8 bases. The CDR3 totals 14 residues. Germline values: CDR1 MDHEN, CDR2 SYDVKM. The junction had 6 bases not matched to a gene; V was cut back by 2 bases and J by 7 bases. CDR3 bases: TGTGCCAGCAGTTTAATCGGACAGGGTTTTGGCTACACCTTC. Translated: CASSLIGQGFGYTF.

This clone appeared a few times. The V and J genes are TRBV7-9 and TRBJ1-4, with D perhaps TRBD1 (6 bases). Looked up from germline, CDR1 is SEHNR and CDR2 is FQNEAQ (reference sequence). With 5 bases removed from V and 4 bases from J, the gap between germline ends came to 20 bases. The CDR3 consists of 17 residues. CDR3 sequence (DNA): TGTGCCAGCAGCGTTCAATCAGGGGTCTCTGGTAATGAAAAACTGTTTTTT. Protein sequence: CASSVQSGVSGNEKLFF.

The chain is built from TRBV5-4 and TRBJ2-2, with 7 bases that match TRBD1. Germline V gene lookup returns CDR1 SGHNT and CDR2 YYREEE (reference sequence). V trimming: 1 base; J trimming: 3 bases; junction bases outside the gene matches: 6. This CDR3 is 16 amino acids long. The CDR3 DNA follows: TGTGCCAGCAGCTTGCTACTCGACAGGGACACCGGGGAGCTGTTTTTT. Amino acid sequence: CASSLLLDRDTGELFF.

This clone was observed a few times. This chain joins TRBV28 and TRBJ2-3, with D possibly matching TRBD1 (12 bases). Trimming removed 5 bases from V and 3 bases from J, with 30 bases in between. The germline CDR1 and CDR2 sequences are MDHEN and SYDVKM. The CDR3 length is 20 residues. CDR3 in amino acids: CASSTGTGGASSGRTDTQYF. In DNA form, the CDR3 reads TGTGCCAGCAGTACAGGGACAGGGGGCGCATCTAGCGGGAGGACAGATACGCAGTATTTT.

This clone has a handful of counts. The V and J genes are TRBV5-6 and TRBJ2-7, with 11 bases identical to TRBD2. The germline CDR1 and CDR2 sequences are SGHDT and YYEEEE. The length of the CDR3 is 16 residues. The V and J ends lost 0 bases and 2 bases, in that order; junction bases with no gene match: 4. CDR3 loop: CASSLAVAGGTYEQYF. CDR3 sequence (DNA): TGTGCCAGCAGCTTGGCCGTAGCGGGAGGGACCTACGAGCAGTACTTC.

This clone was seen a single time. J is TRBJ2-7 and V is TRBV5-5; 11 bases fit TRBD1. Germline CDR1 and CDR2: SGHKS and YYEKEE (reference sequence). This CDR3 spans 20 amino acids. V lost 4 bases and J lost 0; bases outside the gene matches: 18. CDR3 protein: CASSAEWGTGGISISYEQYF. As DNA, the CDR3 is TGTGCCAGCAGCGCGGAGTGGGGGACAGGGGGTATTTCGATCTCCTACGAGCAGTACTTC.